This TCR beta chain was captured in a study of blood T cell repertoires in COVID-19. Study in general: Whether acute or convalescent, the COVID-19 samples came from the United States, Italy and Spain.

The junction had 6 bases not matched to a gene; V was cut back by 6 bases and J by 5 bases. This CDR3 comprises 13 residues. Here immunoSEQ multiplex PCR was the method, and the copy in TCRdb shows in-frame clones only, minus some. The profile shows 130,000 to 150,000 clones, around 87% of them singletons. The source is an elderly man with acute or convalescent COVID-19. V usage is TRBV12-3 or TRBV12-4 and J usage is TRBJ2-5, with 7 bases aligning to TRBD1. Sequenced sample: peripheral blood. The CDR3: CASSRTGWETQYF. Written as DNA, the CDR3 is TGTGCCAGCAGCCGGACAGGATGGGAGACCCAGTACTTC.